These 24 T cell receptor beta chains originate from one sample sequenced in a study of shared clonotypes between healthy human individuals. Cells designated naive CD8 were CD45RO-negative and were positively selected for CCR7, with terminally differentiated effector memory CD45RA+ cells excluded. Sequenced by immunoSEQ multiplex PCR; TCRdb stores in-frame clones only, minus some. The table lists around 2,100,000 clones, less than 95% of them singletons. Sequencing was carried out using naive CD8+ T cells sorted from blood. The receptors derive from a man aged 18 to 35 in good health.

Regarding this clone: Other DNA variants within this sample encode the same CDR3. The chain combines TRBV7-9 with TRBJ2-7; D gene unclear. V was trimmed by 3 bases and J by 1 base, leaving 7 bases between them. This CDR3 region has 13 residues. Germline loops: CDR1 SEHNR, CDR2 FQNEAQ (reference sequence). CDR3 loop: CASSFSSSYEQYF. CDR3 bases: TGTGCCAGCAGCTTTTCGTCATCCTACGAGCAGTACTTC. Full variable domain (remainder filled in from reference TRBV7-9 and TRBJ2-7): DTGVSQNPRHKITKRGQNVTFRCDPISEHNRLYWYRQTLGQGPEFLTYFQNEAQLEKSRLLSDRFSAERPKGSFSTLEIQRTEQGDSAMYLCASSFSSSYEQYFGPGTRLTVT.

V and J are TRBV14 and TRBJ2-2; no clear D gene. Germline V CDR1 and CDR2: SGHDN, FVKESK. V was cut by 5 bases and J by 4 bases, with 8 bases left in between. The CDR3 is 13 residues long. The CDR3 loop reads CASSESITGELFF. CDR3 DNA: TGTGCCAGCAGCGAATCTATCACCGGGGAGCTGTTTTTT.

The V call is TRBV2, the J call TRBJ2-2; 13 positions agree with TRBD2. Trimming took 8 bases from V and 1 from J; bases not matched to a gene: 7. CDR1 and CDR2 (germline): SNHLY, FYNNEI. The CDR3 loop spans 17 amino acids. The CDR3 sequence is CASYRTSGGLNTGELFF. DNA of the CDR3: TGTGCCAGCTATAGGACTAGCGGGGGTCTGAACACCGGGGAGCTGTTTTTT.

The V and J genes are TRBV28 and TRBJ1-2; TRBD1 matches 10 bases. V shed 5 bases and J 4 bases; nucleotides not matched to a gene: 13. CDR1 is MDHEN, CDR2 SYDVKM, per germline. The CDR3 loop spans 17 amino acids. As DNA, the CDR3 is TGTGCCAGCAGTCCGCCGGGACAGGGGACCTTGTTCTATGGCTACACCTTC. It is translated as CASSPPGQGTLFYGYTF.

Here the CDR3 DNA reads TGTGCCAGCAGTTCCCCGTCGGCCTACAATAACTATGGCTACACCTTC. Translated: CASSSPSAYNNYGYTF. This rearrangement joins TRBV28 to TRBJ1-2; no reliable D call. The CDR3 covers 16 residues. V was pared by 4 bases and J by 1 base, with 16 bases between. Germline CDR1 MDHEN, CDR2 SYDVKM.

In the case of this clone: The same CDR3 also results from other DNA sequences found in this sample. This CDR3 is CASSYRGNTEAFF. CDR3 sequence (DNA): TGTGCCAGCAGTTACCGGGGAAACACTGAAGCTTTCTTT. V usage is TRBV6-5 and J usage is TRBJ1-1; D is unclear. The germline V gene encodes CDR1 MNHEY and CDR2 SVGAGI. CDR3 length equals 13 residues. Trimming removed 2 bases at V and 2 bases at J, with 6 bases between.

The J gene is TRBJ1-1, the V gene TRBV7-9; TRBD1 is a possible D gene (5 bases). CDR1 SEHNR and CDR2 FQNEAQ come from the germline V gene (reference sequence). This CDR3 is built from 17 residues. Trimming removed 1 base from V and 4 bases from J, with 19 bases in between. The CDR3: CASSLVVVPGRSTEAFF. The CDR3 DNA follows: TGTGCCAGCAGCTTAGTGGTCGTGCCAGGGAGGTCCACTGAAGCTTTCTTT.

This clone was detected once. V usage is TRBV9 and J usage is TRBJ2-3; D is ambiguous. This CDR3 is 12 amino acids long. Germline V CDR1 and CDR2: SGDLS, YYNGEE. Trimming shortened V by 3 bases and J by 3 bases, and 5 bases separated the two germline ends. CDR3 residues: CASSEPTDTQYF. The DNA of the CDR3 is TGTGCCAGCAGCGAGCCTACAGATACGCAGTATTTT.

This clone was recorded a few times. The chain carries TRBV28 and TRBJ1-1; D is unresolved. The germline V and J ends were trimmed by 3 bases and 5 bases, with 10 bases remaining between them. CDR3 length: 13 amino acids. Germline CDR1 and CDR2: MDHEN and SYDVKM. The CDR3 spells CASSFAGWTEAFF. The CDR3 DNA is TGTGCCAGCAGTTTCGCAGGCTGGACTGAAGCTTTCTTT.

The rearrangement uses TRBV6-1 and TRBJ2-2; D gene ambiguous. The V gene's germline CDR1 is MNHNS and CDR2 SASEGT. The ends were cut back, 8 bases at V and 3 bases at J, with 10 bases in the middle. This CDR3 has 13 amino acids. The CDR3 region has the DNA TGTGCCAGCGAAGCCAGACACACCGGGGAGCTGTTTTTT. As protein: CASEARHTGELFF.

In nucleotides, the CDR3 is TGTGCCACCCACGGGGGGAGCTCCTATGGCTACACCTTC. It codes for CATHGGSSYGYTF. The V call is TRBV27, the J call TRBJ1-2; maybe TRBD1 (5 bases). V lost 10 bases to trimming and J lost 4 bases, with 16 bases between them. CDR1 is MNHEY and CDR2 is SMNVEV in the germline V gene (reference sequence). The CDR3 consists of 13 residues.

The V and J genes are TRBV6-1 and TRBJ1-5; D gene unclear. The V and J ends lost 3 bases and 0 bases respectively, with 12 bases between them. Germline V gene sequence: CDR1 MNHNS, CDR2 SASEGT. The CDR3 is 16 amino acids. The CDR3 is CASSDLGLYSNQPQHF. As DNA, the CDR3 is TGTGCCAGCAGTGATCTGGGCCTTTATAGCAATCAGCCCCAGCATTTT.

The chain is built from TRBV4-1 and TRBJ2-7; D is undetermined. The germline V gene has CDR1 MGHRA and CDR2 YSYEKL. The length of the CDR3 is 14 residues. V was shortened by 3 bases and J by 0 bases, with 9 bases between the two germline ends. The DNA for the CDR3 is TGCGCCAGCAGCCAGTCGGAAAGCTCCTACGAGCAGTACTTC. Its protein product is CASSQSESSYEQYF.

A remark on this clone: Other DNA variants within this sample encode the same CDR3. The CDR3, as DNA: TGTGCCAGCAGTGCGGGTAGTGAGCAGTTCTTC. Protein: CASSAGSEQFF. V usage is TRBV25-1 and J usage is TRBJ2-1, with unresolved D. Germline CDR1 and CDR2: MGHDK and SYGVNS. The CDR3 extends over 11 amino acids. The germline V and J ends were trimmed by 4 bases and 9 bases, with 7 bases remaining between them.

The chain joins TRBV4-1 to TRBJ2-7, with 10 bases lining up with TRBD2. The CDR3 has 15 amino acids. The trim removed 4 bases at V and 1 base at J, leaving 4 bases unmatched. Germline-derived CDR1 and CDR2 are MGHRA and YSYEKL. The CDR3 here is CASSPSTSGSYEQYF. The CDR3 DNA sequence: TGCGCCAGCAGCCCCTCGACTAGCGGGTCCTACGAGCAGTACTTC.

The V and J genes are TRBV6-1 and TRBJ2-1; unclear D gene. Germline V gene sequence: CDR1 MNHNS, CDR2 SASEGT. The CDR3 contains 15 residues. The V end was cut by 6 bases, the J end by 4 bases, with 16 bases between. CDR3 loop: CASRTPSANYNEQFF. The CDR3 bases are TGTGCCAGCAGGACGCCGTCGGCTAATTACAATGAGCAGTTCTTC.

This chain joins TRBV2 and TRBJ1-5, with TRBD1 matching 8 bases. CDR1 and CDR2 (germline): SNHLY, FYNNEI. The ends lost 0 bases at V and 6 bases at J; junction bases unmatched: 4. CDR3 length: 15 amino acids. The chain's CDR3 is CASSEAQGALQPQHF. The CDR3 nucleotides read TGTGCCAGCAGTGAAGCGCAGGGGGCTCTTCAGCCCCAGCATTTT.

The V call is TRBV11-2, the J call TRBJ2-7; tentative D call: TRBD1 (6 bases). The CDR3 runs to 14 residues. With 3 bases removed from V and 2 bases from J, the gap between germline ends came to 11 bases. The germline V gene has CDR1 SGHAT and CDR2 FQNNGV. The CDR3 nucleotides are TGTGCCAGCAGCTTCGAACAGGGAGCCTACGAGCAGTACTTC. Translated, it gives CASSFEQGAYEQYF.

CDR3 sequence (DNA): TGTGCCAGCAGTTTCGGACAGTGGGATGAGCAGTTCTTC. It is translated as CASSFGQWDEQFF. V gene TRBV28 combines with J gene TRBJ2-1, with D possibly TRBD1 on 6 matching bases. The germline V and J ends were trimmed by 3 bases and 8 bases, with 11 bases remaining between them. The CDR3 is made up of 13 amino acids. The germline gives CDR1 MDHEN, CDR2 SYDVKM.

With regard to this clone: At the DNA level, this CDR3 is encoded by other sequences in the same sample as well. The rearrangement joins TRBV2 to TRBJ2-7, with TRBD2 as a possible D gene (6 bases). This CDR3 has 11 amino acids. CDR1 SNHLY and CDR2 FYNNEI come from the germline V gene. V lost 6 bases to trimming and J lost 7 bases, with 10 bases between them. CDR3 coding DNA: TGTGCCAGCAGCGGGGGTGGGGAGCAGTACTTC. This translates into CASSGGGEQYF.

The V gene is TRBV5-1, the J gene TRBJ1-1; a weak D match, TRBD1 (5 bases). Per germline, CDR1 SGHRS and CDR2 YFSETQ. The CDR3 contains 13 residues. V was shortened by 4 bases and J by 7 bases, with 14 bases between the two germline ends. In nucleotides, the CDR3 is TGCGCCAGCAGCGCGGACACCCTAGGTGAAGCTTTCTTT. As protein: CASSADTLGEAFF.

The chain carries TRBV6-6 and TRBJ1-2; tentatively, D is TRBD1 (5 bases). The germline CDR1 and CDR2 sequences are MNHNY and SVGAGI (reference sequence). Between the trimmed V and J ends, which lost 8 bases and 3 bases, there was a span of 19 bases. This CDR3 has 15 residues. The CDR3, as DNA: TGTGCCAGCTCCGGATGGGGGGAGGAGGACTATGGCTACACCTTC. It specifies CASSGWGEEDYGYTF.

V usage is TRBV5-8 and J usage is TRBJ2-5; TRBD1 matches at 7 bases. Germline CDR1 is SGHTS and CDR2 is YDEGEE. V lost 0 bases and J lost 5; bases outside the gene matches: 7. The CDR3 consists of 15 residues. The CDR3 coding sequence is TGTGCCAGCAGCTTGGGCCTACAGGGGATGGAGACCCAGTACTTC. Its translation is CASSLGLQGMETQYF.

Concerning this clone: Distinct nucleotide sequences in the sample also encode this CDR3. The chain joins TRBV6-5 to TRBJ1-2; D may be TRBD1 (5 bases). This CDR3 spans 12 amino acids. V was cut by 4 bases and J by 8 bases, with 11 bases left in between. Germline V gives CDR1 MNHEY, CDR2 SVGAGI. The CDR3 sequence: CASSWDGGGYTF. The DNA of the CDR3 is TGTGCCAGCAGTTGGGACGGCGGGGGCTACACCTTC.